This TCR beta chain was recovered during a study of blood T cell repertoires in COVID-19. About the study: Italy, Spain and the United States were the sources of the convalescent and acute COVID-19 samples.

Assay used: immunoSEQ multiplex PCR; TCRdb lists only in-frame clones, some missing. The sample records some 27,000 clones, around 63% being singletons. Germline V gene data show CDR1 as MDHEN and CDR2 as SYDVKM. The CDR3 runs to 13 residues. Trimming took off 2 bases at V and 2 bases at J, with 6 bases between the two ends. The sequence came from a human donor in a cohort sampled during active COVID-19. Sequencing input: peripheral blood. The rearrangement uses TRBV28 and TRBJ1-2, with a weak D call TRBD1 (6 bases). In DNA, the CDR3 is TGTGCCAGCAGTTTAACAGGGAACTATGGCTACACCTTC. This codes for CASSLTGNYGYTF.